This T cell receptor (beta chain) was observed in a study of human T cells and chemical hapten exposure. The germline gives CDR1 MDHEN, CDR2 SYDVKM. The CDR3 extends over 13 amino acids. The trim removed 10 bases at V and 5 bases at J, leaving 10 bases unmatched. Described time point: patch test 1, 2 weeks after DPC sensitization. Treatment: therapeutic diphenylcyclopropenone sensitization with weekly scalp DPC. MiXCR, run by TCRdb on the RACE reads, gives a single entry per CDR3 protein. Among about 120,000 distinct CDR3 sequences listed, approximately 13% were seen once. Sample: whole blood, taken in connection with sensitization to the hapten diphenylcyclopropenone (DPC). The chain carries TRBV28 and TRBJ2-7; TRBD1 matches at 8 bases. The TCR sequence derives from a man aged 18 to 30 with alopecia areata. Some clones in this sample may be carry-over from other donors' samples. The chain's CDR3 is CATRGRGLNEQYF. The CDR3 DNA reads as TGTGCCACCCGGGGCAGGGGGCTAAACGAGCAGTACTTC.